The clone carrying this T cell receptor beta chain was detected only a few times. Its antigen is unknown. The sample is drawn from a study of regulatory T cells in long-lasting Graves disease. Study results and limitations: Persistent disease preferred TRBV28, TRBJ1-2 and TRBJ2-5; new disease, TRBV20-1 and TRBJ2-1. It is possible that accuracy was reduced by the small size of the sample.

The germline V and J ends were trimmed by 9 bases and 3 bases, with 18 bases remaining between them. CDR1 is SEHNR, CDR2 FQNEAQ, per germline (reference sequence). The CDR3 totals 15 residues. Described time point: newly diagnosed GD, antithyroid drugs for less than 3 months. Isolated PBMC RNA provided the starting material for the TCR library. The patient group derived from an endocrinology department in Xi'an, China. To make TCR beta libraries, researchers used iRepertoire HTBI primers and Arm-PCR of CDR3 regions. TCRdb passed the multiplex PCR reads through MiXCR, listing each CDR3 protein once. The sample contains roughly 560,000 distinct CDR3 sequences, around 13% of which appear only once. These records were also assigned to another study, of T cells in Graves' hyperthyroidism and ophthalmopathy. That publication notes: TCR CDR3 underwent first-round RT-PCR with the HTBI primer set.

The J gene is TRBJ2-1, the V gene TRBV7-9; a possible D gene is TRBD2 (6 bases). The source of this sequence is a woman under 40 with Graves disease. The source was peripheral blood mononuclear cells (PBMCs), collected at new diagnosis, from a patient treated with antithyroid drugs. This CDR3 reads CASGTGDWIYNEQFF. Here the CDR3 DNA reads TGTGCCAGTGGAACCGGGGACTGGATCTACAATGAGCAGTTCTTC.